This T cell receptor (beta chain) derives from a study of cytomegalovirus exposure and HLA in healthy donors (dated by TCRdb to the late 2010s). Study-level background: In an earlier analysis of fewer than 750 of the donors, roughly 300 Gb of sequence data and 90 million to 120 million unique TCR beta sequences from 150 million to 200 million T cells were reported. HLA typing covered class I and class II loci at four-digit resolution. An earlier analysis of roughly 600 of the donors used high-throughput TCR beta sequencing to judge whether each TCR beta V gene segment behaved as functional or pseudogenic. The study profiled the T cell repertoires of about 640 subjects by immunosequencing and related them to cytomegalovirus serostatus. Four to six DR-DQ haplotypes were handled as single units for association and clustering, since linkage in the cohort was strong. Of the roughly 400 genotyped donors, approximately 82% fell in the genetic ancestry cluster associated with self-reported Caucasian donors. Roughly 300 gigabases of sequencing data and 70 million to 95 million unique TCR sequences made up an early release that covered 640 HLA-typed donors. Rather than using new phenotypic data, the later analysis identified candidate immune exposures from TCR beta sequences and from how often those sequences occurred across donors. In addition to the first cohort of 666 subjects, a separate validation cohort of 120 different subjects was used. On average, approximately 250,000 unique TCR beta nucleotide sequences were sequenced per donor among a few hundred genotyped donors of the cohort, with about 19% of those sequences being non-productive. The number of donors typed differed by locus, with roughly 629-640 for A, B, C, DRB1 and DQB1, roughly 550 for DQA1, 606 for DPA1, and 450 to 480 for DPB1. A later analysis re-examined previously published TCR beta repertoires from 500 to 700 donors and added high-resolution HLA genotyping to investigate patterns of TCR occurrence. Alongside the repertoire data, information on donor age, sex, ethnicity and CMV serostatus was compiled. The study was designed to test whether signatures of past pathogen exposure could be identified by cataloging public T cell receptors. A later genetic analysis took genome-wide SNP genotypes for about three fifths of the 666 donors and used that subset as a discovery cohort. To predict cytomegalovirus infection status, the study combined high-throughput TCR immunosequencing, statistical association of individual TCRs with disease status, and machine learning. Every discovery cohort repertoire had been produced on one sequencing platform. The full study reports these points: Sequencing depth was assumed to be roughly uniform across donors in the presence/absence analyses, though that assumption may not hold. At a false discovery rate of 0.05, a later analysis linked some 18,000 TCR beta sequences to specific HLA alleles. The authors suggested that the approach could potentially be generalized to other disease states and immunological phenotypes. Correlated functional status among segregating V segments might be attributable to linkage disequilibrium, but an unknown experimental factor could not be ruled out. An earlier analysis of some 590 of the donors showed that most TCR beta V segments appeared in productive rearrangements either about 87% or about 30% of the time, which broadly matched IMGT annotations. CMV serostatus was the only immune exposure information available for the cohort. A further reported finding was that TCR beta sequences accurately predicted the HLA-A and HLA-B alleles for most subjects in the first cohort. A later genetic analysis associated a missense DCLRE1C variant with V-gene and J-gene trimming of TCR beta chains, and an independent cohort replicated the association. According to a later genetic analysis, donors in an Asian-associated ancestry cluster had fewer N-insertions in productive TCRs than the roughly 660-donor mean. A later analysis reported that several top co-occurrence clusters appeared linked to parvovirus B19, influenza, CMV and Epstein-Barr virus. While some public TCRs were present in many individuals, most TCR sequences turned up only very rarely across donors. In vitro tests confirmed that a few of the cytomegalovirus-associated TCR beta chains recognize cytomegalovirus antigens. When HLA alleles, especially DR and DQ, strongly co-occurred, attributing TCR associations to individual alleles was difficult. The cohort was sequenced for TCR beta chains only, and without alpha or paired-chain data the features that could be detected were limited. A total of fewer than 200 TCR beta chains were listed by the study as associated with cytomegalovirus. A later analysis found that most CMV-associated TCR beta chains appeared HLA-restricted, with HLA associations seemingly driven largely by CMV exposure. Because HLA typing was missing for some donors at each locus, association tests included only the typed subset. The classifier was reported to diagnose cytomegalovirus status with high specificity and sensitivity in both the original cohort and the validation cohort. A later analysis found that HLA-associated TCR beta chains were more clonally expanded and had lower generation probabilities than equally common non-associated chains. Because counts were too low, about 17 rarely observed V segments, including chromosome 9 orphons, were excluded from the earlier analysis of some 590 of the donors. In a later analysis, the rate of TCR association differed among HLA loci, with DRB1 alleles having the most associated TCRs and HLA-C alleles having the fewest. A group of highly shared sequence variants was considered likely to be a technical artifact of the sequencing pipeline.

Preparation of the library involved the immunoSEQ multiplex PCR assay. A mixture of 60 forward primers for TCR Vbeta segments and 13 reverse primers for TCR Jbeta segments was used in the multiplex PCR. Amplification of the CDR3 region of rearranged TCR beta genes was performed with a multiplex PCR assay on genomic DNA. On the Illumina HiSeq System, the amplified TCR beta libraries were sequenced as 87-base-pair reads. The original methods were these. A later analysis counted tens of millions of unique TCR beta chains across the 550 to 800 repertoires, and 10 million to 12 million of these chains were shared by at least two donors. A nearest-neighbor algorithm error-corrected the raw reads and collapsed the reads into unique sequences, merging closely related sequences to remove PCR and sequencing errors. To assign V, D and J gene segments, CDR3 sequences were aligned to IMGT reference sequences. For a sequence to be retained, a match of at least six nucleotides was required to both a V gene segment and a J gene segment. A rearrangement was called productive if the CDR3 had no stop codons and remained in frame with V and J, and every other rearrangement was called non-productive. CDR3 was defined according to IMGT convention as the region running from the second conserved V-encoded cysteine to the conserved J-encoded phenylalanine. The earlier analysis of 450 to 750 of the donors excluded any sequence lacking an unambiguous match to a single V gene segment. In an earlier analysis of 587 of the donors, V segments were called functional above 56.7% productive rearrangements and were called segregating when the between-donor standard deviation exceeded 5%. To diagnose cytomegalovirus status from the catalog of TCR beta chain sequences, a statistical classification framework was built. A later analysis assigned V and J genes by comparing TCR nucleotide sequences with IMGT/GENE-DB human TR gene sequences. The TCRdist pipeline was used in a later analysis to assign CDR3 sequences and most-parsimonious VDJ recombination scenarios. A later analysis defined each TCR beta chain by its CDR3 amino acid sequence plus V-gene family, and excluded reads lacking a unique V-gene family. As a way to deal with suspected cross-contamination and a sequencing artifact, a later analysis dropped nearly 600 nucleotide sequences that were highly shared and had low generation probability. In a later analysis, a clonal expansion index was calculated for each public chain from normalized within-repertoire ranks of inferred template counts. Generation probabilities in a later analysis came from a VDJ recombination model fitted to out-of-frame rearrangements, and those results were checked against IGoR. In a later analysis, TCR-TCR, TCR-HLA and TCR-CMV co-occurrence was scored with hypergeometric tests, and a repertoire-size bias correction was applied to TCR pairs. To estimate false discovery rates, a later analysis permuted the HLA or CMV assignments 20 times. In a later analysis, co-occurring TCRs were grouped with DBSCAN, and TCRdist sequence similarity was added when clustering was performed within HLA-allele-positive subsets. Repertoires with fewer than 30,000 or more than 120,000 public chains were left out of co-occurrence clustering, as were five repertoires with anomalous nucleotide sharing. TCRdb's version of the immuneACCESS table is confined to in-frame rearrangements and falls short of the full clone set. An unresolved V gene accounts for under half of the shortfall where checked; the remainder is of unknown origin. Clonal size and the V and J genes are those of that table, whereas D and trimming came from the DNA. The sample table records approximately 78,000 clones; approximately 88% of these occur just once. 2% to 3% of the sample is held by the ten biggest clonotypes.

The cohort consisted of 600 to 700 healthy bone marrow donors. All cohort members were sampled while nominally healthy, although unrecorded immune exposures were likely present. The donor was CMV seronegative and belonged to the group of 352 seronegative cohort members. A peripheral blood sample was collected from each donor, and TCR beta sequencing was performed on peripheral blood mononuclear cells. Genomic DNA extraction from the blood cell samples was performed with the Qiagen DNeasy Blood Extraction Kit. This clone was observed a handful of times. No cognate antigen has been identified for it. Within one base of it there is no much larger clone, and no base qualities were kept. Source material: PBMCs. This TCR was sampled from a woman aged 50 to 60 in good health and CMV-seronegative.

This receptor has the CDR3 CASSSGPQTDGNTIYF. The nucleotide sequence reads TGTGCCAGCTCATCAGGGCCACAGACAGACGGAAACACCATATATTTT. Recombination connected TRBV18 to TRBJ1-3, with TRBD1 as a weak D call on 5 bases. The junction carries 18 bases between V and J, which are trimmed by 5 bases and 4 bases respectively. The CDR3 runs 16 amino acids, cysteine and phenylalanine included. Only the CDR3 part of the read is kept: 48 bases, read in frame from the first base. The germline V gene sets CDR1 to KGHSH and CDR2 to LQKENI.